This T cell receptor (beta chain) originates from a study of blood T cell repertoires in COVID-19. The wider study: Sites in the United States, Italy and Spain provided acute and convalescent COVID-19 samples. In each case, the material was cDNA or gDNA derived from T cells, B-cell-depleted T cells, or PBMCs.

J was trimmed by 5 bases and V by 3 bases; bases with no gene match: 8. The CDR3 has 15 amino acids. Germline V CDR1 and CDR2: MNHNS, SASEGT. Original processing notes: Nucleated cell counts were estimated from reference gene primer amplification. Using immunoSEQ multiplex PCR, the repertoire was profiled, and TCRdb retains in-frame clones only, with some absent. The V and J calls and the clone size are those of that table, but D and trimming were determined from the DNA. The sample lists approximately 35,000 clones; about 87% were seen once. The clonotype was recovered from a man aged 55 to 70 with active COVID-19. The sequenced sample was peripheral blood. This chain connects TRBV6-1 to TRBJ2-5; TRBD2 aligns across 8 bases. This CDR3 is CASSEELAGTETQYF. CDR3 nucleotide sequence: TGTGCCAGCAGTGAGGAGTTAGCGGGAACGGAGACCCAGTACTTC.